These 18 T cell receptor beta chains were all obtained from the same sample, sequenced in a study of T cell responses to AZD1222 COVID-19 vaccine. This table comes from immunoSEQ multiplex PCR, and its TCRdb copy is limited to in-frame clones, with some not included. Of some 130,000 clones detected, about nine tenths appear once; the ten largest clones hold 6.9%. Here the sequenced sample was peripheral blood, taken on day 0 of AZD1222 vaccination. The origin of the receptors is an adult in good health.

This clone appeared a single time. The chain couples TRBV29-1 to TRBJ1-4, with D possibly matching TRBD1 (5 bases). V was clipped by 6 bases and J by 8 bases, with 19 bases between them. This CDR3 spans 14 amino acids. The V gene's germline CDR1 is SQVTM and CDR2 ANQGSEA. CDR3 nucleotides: TGCAGCGTCCTGAAGAGAGGGGCACAAGAAAAACTGTTTTTT. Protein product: CSVLKRGAQEKLFF.

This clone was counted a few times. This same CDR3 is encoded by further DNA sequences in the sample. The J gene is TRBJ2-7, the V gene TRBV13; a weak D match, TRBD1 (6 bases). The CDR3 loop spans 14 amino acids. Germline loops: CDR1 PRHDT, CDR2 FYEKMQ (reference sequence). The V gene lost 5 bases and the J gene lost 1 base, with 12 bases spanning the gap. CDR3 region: CASSPPGQSYEQYF. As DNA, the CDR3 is TGTGCCAGCAGCCCCCCTGGACAGTCCTACGAGCAGTACTTC.

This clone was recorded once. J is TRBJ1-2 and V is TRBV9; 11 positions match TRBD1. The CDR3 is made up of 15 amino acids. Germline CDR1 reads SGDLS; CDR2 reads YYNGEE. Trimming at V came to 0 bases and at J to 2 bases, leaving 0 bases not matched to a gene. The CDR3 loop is CASSVGTGGNYGYTF. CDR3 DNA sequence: TGTGCCAGCAGCGTAGGGACAGGGGGCAACTATGGCTACACCTTC.

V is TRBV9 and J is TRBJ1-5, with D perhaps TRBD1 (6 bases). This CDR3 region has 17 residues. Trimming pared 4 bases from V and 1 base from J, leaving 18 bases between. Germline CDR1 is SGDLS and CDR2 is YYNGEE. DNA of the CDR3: TGTGCCAGCAGCCCCGGAGGGGGGGACTTCAGCAATCAGCCCCAGCATTTT. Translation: CASSPGGGDFSNQPQHF.

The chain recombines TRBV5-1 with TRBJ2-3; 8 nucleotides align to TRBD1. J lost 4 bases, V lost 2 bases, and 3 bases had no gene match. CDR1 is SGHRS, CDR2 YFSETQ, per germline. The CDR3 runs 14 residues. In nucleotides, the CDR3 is TGCGCCAGCAGCTTCCTACAGGGGGCAGATACGCAGTATTTT. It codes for CASSFLQGADTQYF. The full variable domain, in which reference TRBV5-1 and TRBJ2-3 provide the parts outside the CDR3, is KAGVTQTPRYLIKTRGQQVTLSCSPISGHRSVSWYQQTPGQGLQFLFEYFSETQRNKGNFPGRFSGRQFSNSRSEMNVSTLELGDSALYLCASSFLQGADTQYFGPGTRLTVL.

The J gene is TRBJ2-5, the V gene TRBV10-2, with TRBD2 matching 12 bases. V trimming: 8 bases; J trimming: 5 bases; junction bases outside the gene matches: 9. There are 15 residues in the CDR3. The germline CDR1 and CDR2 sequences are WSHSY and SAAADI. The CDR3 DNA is TGCGCCAGCGAAGCGAGACTAGCGGGGGTTGAGACCCAGTACTTC. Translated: CASEARLAGVETQYF.

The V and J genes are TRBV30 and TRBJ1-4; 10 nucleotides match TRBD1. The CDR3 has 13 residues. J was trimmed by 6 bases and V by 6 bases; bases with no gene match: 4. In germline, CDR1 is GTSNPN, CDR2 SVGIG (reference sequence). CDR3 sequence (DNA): TGTGCCTGTGACAGGGGGCGGGATGAAAAACTGTTTTTT. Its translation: CACDRGRDEKLFF.

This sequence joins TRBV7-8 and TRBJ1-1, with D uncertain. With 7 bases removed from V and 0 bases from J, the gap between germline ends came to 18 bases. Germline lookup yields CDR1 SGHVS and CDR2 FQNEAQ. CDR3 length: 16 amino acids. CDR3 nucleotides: TGTGCCAGCACCCAGCTTAGTACTGGACTGAACACTGAAGCTTTCTTT. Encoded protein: CASTQLSTGLNTEAFF.

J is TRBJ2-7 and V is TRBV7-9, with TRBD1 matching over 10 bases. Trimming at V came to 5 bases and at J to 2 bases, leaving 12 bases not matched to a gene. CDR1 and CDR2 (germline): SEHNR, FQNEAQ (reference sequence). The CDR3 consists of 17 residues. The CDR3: CASSPDERDRGPYEQYF. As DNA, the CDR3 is TGTGCCAGCAGCCCGGATGAGAGGGACAGGGGTCCCTACGAGCAGTACTTC.

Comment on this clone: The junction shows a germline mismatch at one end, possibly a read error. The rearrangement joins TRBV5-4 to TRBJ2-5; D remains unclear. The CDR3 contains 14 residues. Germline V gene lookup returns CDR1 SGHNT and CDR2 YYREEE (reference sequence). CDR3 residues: CASLGAPIREAQYF. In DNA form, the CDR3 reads TGTGCCAGCCTAGGAGCACCGATAAGAGAGGCCCAGTACTTC.

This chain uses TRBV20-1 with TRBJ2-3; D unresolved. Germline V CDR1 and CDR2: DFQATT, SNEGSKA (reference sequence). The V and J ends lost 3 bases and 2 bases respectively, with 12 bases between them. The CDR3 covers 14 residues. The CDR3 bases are TGCAGTGCTAGTACTACTTCTGACACAGATACGCAGTATTTT. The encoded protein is CSASTTSDTDTQYF.

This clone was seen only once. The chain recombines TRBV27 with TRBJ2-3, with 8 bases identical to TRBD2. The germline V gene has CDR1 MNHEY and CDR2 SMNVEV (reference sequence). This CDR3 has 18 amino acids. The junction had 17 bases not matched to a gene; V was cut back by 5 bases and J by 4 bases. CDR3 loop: CASSQRFTRTSRADTQYF. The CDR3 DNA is TGTGCCAGCAGTCAACGATTTACCCGGACTAGCAGGGCAGATACGCAGTATTTT.

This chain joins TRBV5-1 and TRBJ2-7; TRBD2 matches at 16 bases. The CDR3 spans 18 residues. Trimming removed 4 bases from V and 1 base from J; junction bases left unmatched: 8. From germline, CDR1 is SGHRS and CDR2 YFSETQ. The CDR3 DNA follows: TGCGCCAGCAGCCTCGGGACTAGCGGGGGGGCCTGGTCCTACGAGCAGTACTTC. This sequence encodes CASSLGTSGGAWSYEQYF.

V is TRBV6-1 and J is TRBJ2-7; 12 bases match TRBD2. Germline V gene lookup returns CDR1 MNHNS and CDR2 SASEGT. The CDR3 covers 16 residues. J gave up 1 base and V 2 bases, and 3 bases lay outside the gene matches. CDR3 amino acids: CASSELAGGSSYEQYF. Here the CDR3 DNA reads TGTGCCAGCAGTGAACTAGCGGGGGGGTCTTCCTACGAGCAGTACTTC.

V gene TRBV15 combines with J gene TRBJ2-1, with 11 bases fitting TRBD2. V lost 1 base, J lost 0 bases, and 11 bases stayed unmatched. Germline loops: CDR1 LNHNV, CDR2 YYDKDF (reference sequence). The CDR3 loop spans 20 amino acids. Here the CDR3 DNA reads TGTGCCACCAGCAGAGGGGTCCTAGCGGGGGGACTCAGCTCCTACAATGAGCAGTTCTTC. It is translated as CATSRGVLAGGLSSYNEQFF.

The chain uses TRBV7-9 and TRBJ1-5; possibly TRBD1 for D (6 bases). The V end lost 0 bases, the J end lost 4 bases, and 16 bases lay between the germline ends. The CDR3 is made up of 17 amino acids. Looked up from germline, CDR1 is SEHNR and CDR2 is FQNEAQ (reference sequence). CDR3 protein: CASSLALTKQGNQPQHF. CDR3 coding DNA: TGTGCCAGCAGCTTAGCGCTTACAAAACAGGGAAATCAGCCCCAGCATTTT.

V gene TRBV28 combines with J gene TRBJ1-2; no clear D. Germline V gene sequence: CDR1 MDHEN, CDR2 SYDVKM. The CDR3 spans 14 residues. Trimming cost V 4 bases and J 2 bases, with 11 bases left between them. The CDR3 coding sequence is TGTGCCAGCAGTTCACCTACAGTGAACTATGGCTACACCTTC. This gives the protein CASSSPTVNYGYTF.

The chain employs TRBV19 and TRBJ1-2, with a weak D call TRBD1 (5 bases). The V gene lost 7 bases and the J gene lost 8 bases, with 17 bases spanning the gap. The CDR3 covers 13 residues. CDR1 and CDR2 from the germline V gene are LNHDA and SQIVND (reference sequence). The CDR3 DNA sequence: TGTGCCAGTACTGGAGGGGAGGAAGGAGGCTACACCTTC. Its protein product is CASTGGEEGGYTF.